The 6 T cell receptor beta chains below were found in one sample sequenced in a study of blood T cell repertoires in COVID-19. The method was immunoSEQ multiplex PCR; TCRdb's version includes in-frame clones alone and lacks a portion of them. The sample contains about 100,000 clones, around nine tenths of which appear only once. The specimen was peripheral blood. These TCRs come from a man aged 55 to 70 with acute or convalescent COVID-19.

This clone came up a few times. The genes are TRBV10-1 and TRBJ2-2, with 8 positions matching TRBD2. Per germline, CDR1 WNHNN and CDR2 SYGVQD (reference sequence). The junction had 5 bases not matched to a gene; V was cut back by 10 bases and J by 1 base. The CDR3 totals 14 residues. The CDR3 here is CATKAGVNTGELFF. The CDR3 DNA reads TGCGCCACCAAAGCGGGGGTGAACACCGGGGAGCTGTTTTTT.

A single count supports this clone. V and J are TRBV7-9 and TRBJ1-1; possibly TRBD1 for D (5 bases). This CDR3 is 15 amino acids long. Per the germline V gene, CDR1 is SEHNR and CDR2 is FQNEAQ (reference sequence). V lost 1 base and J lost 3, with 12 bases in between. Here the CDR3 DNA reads TGTGCCAGCAGCTTAGTGCGGGGGTCACACACTGAAGCTTTCTTT. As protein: CASSLVRGSHTEAFF.

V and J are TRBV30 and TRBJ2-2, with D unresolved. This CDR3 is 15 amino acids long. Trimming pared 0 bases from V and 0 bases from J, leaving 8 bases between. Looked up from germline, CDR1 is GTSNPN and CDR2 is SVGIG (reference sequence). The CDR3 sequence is CAWSVLAPNTGELFF. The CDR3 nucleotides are TGTGCCTGGAGTGTACTTGCGCCGAACACCGGGGAGCTGTTTTTT.

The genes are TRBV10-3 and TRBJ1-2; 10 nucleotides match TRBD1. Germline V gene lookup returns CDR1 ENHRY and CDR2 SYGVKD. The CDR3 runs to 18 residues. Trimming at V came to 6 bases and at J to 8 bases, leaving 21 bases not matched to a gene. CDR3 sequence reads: CAISTRDRGGGQTGGYTF. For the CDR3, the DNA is TGTGCCATCAGCACACGGGACAGGGGCGGGGGCCAGACGGGCGGCTACACCTTC.

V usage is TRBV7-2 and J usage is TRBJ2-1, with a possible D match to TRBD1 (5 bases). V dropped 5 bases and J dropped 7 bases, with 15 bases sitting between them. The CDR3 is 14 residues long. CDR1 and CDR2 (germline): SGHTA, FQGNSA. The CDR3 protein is CASSLSRGANEQFF. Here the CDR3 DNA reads TGTGCCAGCAGCCTCTCTAGGGGTGCGAATGAGCAGTTCTTC.

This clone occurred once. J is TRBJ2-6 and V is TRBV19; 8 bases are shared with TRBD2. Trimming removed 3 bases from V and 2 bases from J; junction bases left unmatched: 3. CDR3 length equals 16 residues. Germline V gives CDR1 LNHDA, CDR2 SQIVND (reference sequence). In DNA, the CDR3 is TGTGCCAGTAGTATCCGCGGGGGGACTGGGGCCAACGTCCTGACTTTC. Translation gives CASSIRGGTGANVLTF.